One and the same sample provided the 30 T cell receptor beta chains below, sequenced in a study of shared clonotypes between healthy human individuals. The assay was immunoSEQ multiplex PCR, and TCRdb's table has in-frame clones only and misses some. The table has a few hundred thousand clones, 70% to 80% seen once. Sequences were obtained from PBMCs. The source is a woman aged 40-49 years in good health. Some clones in this sample may be carry-over from other donors' samples.

The V call is TRBV5-6, the J call TRBJ2-7, with no clear D. CDR3 length equals 13 residues. The germline V gene encodes CDR1 SGHDT and CDR2 YYEEEE. Trimming took 6 bases from V and 3 from J, leaving 13 bases between them. CDR3 in DNA: TGTGCCAGCAAAGATCCGAAACTCTACGAGCAGTACTTC. Its translation is CASKDPKLYEQYF.

This clone was counted a few times. The rearrangement uses TRBV7-3 and TRBJ2-3; D perhaps matches TRBD1 (5 bases). The CDR3 covers 15 residues. Trimming took off 3 bases at V and 1 base at J, with 11 bases between the two ends. CDR1 and CDR2 from the germline V gene are SGHTA and FQGTGA. In DNA form, the CDR3 reads TGTGCCAGCAGCTTGGGGCCTCTAGGCACAGATACGCAGTATTTT. Encoded protein: CASSLGPLGTDTQYF.

As to this clone: The identical CDR3 is also encoded by other nucleotide sequences in the sample. The gene calls are TRBV7-9 and TRBJ1-1; no clear D. V was cut by 6 bases and J by 1 base, with 9 bases left in between. Germline CDR1 is SEHNR and CDR2 is FQNEAQ (reference sequence). The CDR3 has 13 amino acids. In DNA, the CDR3 is TGTGCCAGCAGAATGCTGCAGAACACTGAAGCTTTCTTT. Encoded protein: CASRMLQNTEAFF.

This rearrangement joins TRBV28 to TRBJ1-5, with 8 bases identical to TRBD1. V trimming: 2 bases; J trimming: 0 bases; junction bases outside the gene matches: 6. The CDR3 runs 17 residues. Germline V CDR1 and CDR2: MDHEN, SYDVKM. The CDR3 nucleotides are TGTGCCAGCAGTTTAGGCGAGGGACAGGCTAGCAATCAGCCCCAGCATTTT. Protein product: CASSLGEGQASNQPQHF.

The chain is built from TRBV19 and TRBJ2-3, with 7 bases identical to TRBD1. CDR1 and CDR2 (germline): LNHDA, SQIVND (reference sequence). Trimming removed 6 bases from V and 0 bases from J; junction bases left unmatched: 6. The CDR3 covers 15 residues. The CDR3 DNA sequence: TGTGCCAGTAGGAACATGGGACAGAGCACAGATACGCAGTATTTT. Protein: CASRNMGQSTDTQYF.

The chain combines TRBV10-3 with TRBJ1-2; no clear D. CDR1 and CDR2 (germline): ENHRY, SYGVKD. CDR3 length: 13 residues. V was clipped by 2 bases and J by 5 bases, with 9 bases between them. CDR3 in DNA: TGTGCCATCAGTGAGGACTCAGCGTATGGCTACACCTTC. Its translation: CAISEDSAYGYTF.

The V call is TRBV9, the J call TRBJ2-5, with 11 bases fitting TRBD2. The J call may not be correct, given that the DNA end is closer to TRBJ2-7. The germline CDR1 and CDR2 sequences are SGDLS and YYNGEE. CDR3 length equals 16 residues. CDR3 residues: CASSSRLAGTAYEQYF. The CDR3, as DNA: TGTGCCAGCAGCTCCAGACTAGCGGGGACCGCCTACGAGCAGTACTTC.

The J gene is TRBJ2-3, the V gene TRBV19; no clear D gene. V gave up 4 bases and J gave up 9 bases, with 11 bases separating them. CDR3 length equals 12 residues. CDR1 is LNHDA and CDR2 is SQIVND in the germline V gene (reference sequence). DNA for the CDR3: TGTGCCAGTAGTACCCGCCTGGGAACGCAGTATTTT. Its protein is CASSTRLGTQYF.

V is TRBV11-2 and J is TRBJ2-7, with 10 bases lining up with TRBD1. Germline assignment: CDR1 SGHAT and CDR2 FQNNGV. Trimming at V came to 5 bases and at J to 1 base, leaving 8 bases not matched to a gene. The CDR3 spans 16 residues. The CDR3 nucleotides are TGTGCCAGCAGCCAAATCTGGGACAGGGGATCCTACGAGCAGTACTTC. Translated, it gives CASSQIWDRGSYEQYF.

The chain carries TRBV7-3 and TRBJ2-1; 10 bases are shared with TRBD1. CDR1 and CDR2 (germline): SGHTA, FQGTGA. V shed 5 bases and J 9 bases; nucleotides not matched to a gene: 7. CDR3 size: 14 residues. The CDR3 loop reads CASSPPDRGSEQFF. The CDR3 bases are TGTGCCAGCAGCCCCCCGGACAGGGGGAGTGAGCAGTTCTTC.

V is TRBV5-4 and J is TRBJ2-7; D might be TRBD2 (5 bases). Trimming shortened V by 0 bases and J by 3 bases, and 10 bases separated the two germline ends. The CDR3 contains 14 residues. In germline, CDR1 is SGHNT, CDR2 YYREEE (reference sequence). The CDR3 bases are TGTGCCAGCAGCTTGGGGCAGAGGGACTACGAGCAGTACTTC. It specifies CASSLGQRDYEQYF.

Written as DNA, the CDR3 is TGTGCCATCGGAGGGAACTCTGGAAACACCATATATTTT. Encoded protein: CAIGGNSGNTIYF. The chain employs TRBV10-3 and TRBJ1-3, with unresolved D. The CDR3 has 13 amino acids. V lost 8 bases to trimming and J lost 0 bases, with 8 bases between them. CDR1 ENHRY and CDR2 SYGVKD come from the germline V gene.

For this clone: A much larger clone lies a single base off, so this may be a read error. The chain couples TRBV5-1 to TRBJ2-5, with a weak D call TRBD1 (5 bases). Trimming left V 0 bases short and J 5 bases short, with 17 bases between. Germline lookup yields CDR1 SGHRS and CDR2 YFSETQ. CDR3 length equals 16 residues. The CDR3 spells CASSLASVLGRETQYF. The CDR3 DNA reads as TGCGCCAGCAGCTTGGCCAGTGTGTTGGGGCGGGAGACCCAGTACTTC.

The chain has TRBV10-2 and TRBJ2-2; D not resolved. Germline values: CDR1 WSHSY, CDR2 SAAADI. V gave up 2 bases and J gave up 7 bases, with 17 bases separating them. The CDR3 spans 16 residues. CDR3 amino acids: CASSEERLSVGGELFF. CDR3 coding DNA: TGCGCCAGCAGTGAGGAAAGGCTATCAGTCGGCGGGGAGCTGTTTTTT.

This clone was recorded once. This sequence joins TRBV6-4 and TRBJ2-1; a weak D match, TRBD1 (6 bases). The V gene's germline CDR1 is MRHNA and CDR2 SNTAGT. The CDR3 is made up of 13 amino acids. V lost 2 bases and J lost 5, with 7 bases in between. The CDR3 loop reads CASSDGGNNEQFF. CDR3 sequence (DNA): TGTGCCAGCAGTGACGGGGGCAACAATGAGCAGTTCTTC.

The chain uses TRBV5-4 and TRBJ2-2, with 11 positions matching TRBD2. J gave up 3 bases and V 1 base, and 5 bases lay outside the gene matches. This CDR3 is 17 amino acids long. Germline CDR1 SGHNT, CDR2 YYREEE (reference sequence). CDR3 nucleotides: TGTGCCAGCAGCTTGTATCTAGCGGGAGGCTACACCGGGGAGCTGTTTTTT. Translating it yields CASSLYLAGGYTGELFF.

The genes are TRBV5-6 and TRBJ2-1, with a tentative D call TRBD2 (7 bases). Germline V lookup: CDR1 SGHDT, CDR2 YYEEEE. This CDR3 is 15 amino acids long. V gave up 3 bases and J gave up 1 base, with 11 bases separating them. For the CDR3, the DNA is TGTGCCAGCAGCTCGGAGGGGGGGTCCTACAATGAGCAGTTCTTC. Protein product: CASSSEGGSYNEQFF.

The genes are TRBV6-1 and TRBJ1-2; D is possibly TRBD1 (5 bases). Germline V lookup: CDR1 MNHNS, CDR2 SASEGT. The CDR3 runs to 15 residues. V lost 5 bases to trimming and J lost 6 bases, with 19 bases between them. The DNA for the CDR3 is TGTGCCAGCAGTCAACACAGGAGAGATCAGAATGGCTACACCTTC. Translated: CASSQHRRDQNGYTF.

This sequence joins TRBV4-1 and TRBJ2-1; D unclear. Deletions cut 4 bases from V and 7 bases from J, with 20 bases between. Looked up from germline, CDR1 is MGHRA and CDR2 is YSYEKL. The CDR3 runs 16 residues. For the CDR3, the DNA is TGCGCCAGCAGCCTACCACTCATGTCCGAAGGGAATGAGCAGTTCTTC. Residues: CASSLPLMSEGNEQFF.

The chain carries TRBV7-9 and TRBJ2-7; possible D gene TRBD2, 6 bases. Trimming took off 1 base at V and 9 bases at J, with 22 bases between the two ends. This CDR3 spans 16 amino acids. Germline CDR1 reads SEHNR; CDR2 reads FQNEAQ (reference sequence). CDR3 DNA sequence: TGTGCCAGCAGCTTAGAAGCCGGGGCGATCGCCGGGGGGCAGTACTTC. Translated: CASSLEAGAIAGGQYF.

This clone came up a few times. This chain links TRBV2 with TRBJ1-4; a possible D gene is TRBD1 (5 bases). This CDR3 region has 14 residues. Germline V CDR1 and CDR2: SNHLY, FYNNEI. Trimming pared 6 bases from V and 4 bases from J, leaving 12 bases between. CDR3 in amino acids: CASSRDGSNEKLFF. The CDR3 DNA is TGTGCCAGCAGCCGGGACGGCAGTAATGAAAAACTGTTTTTT.

The chain has TRBV7-9 and TRBJ1-1, with D possibly matching TRBD1 (6 bases). The CDR3 length is 13 residues. V gave up 1 base and J gave up 5 bases, with 8 bases separating them. CDR1 is SEHNR and CDR2 is FQNEAQ in the germline V gene (reference sequence). The CDR3 is CASSLGGGTEAFF. CDR3 nucleotides: TGTGCCAGCAGCTTAGGAGGGGGTACTGAAGCTTTCTTT. Looking up the rest from reference TRBV7-9 and TRBJ1-1 gives the full variable domain: DTGVSQNPRHKITKRGQNVTFRCDPISEHNRLYWYRQTLGQGPEFLTYFQNEAQLEKSRLLSDRFSAERPKGSFSTLEIQRTEQGDSAMYLCASSLGGGTEAFFGQGTRLTVV.

The chain couples TRBV18 to TRBJ1-4; D possibly corresponds to TRBD1 (5 bases). The CDR3 has 13 residues. From germline, CDR1 is KGHSH and CDR2 LQKENI. Trimming pared 2 bases from V and 4 bases from J, leaving 5 bases between. The CDR3: CASSPGGNEKLFF. CDR3 bases: TGTGCCAGCTCACCAGGGGGTAATGAAAAACTGTTTTTT.

The chain links TRBV27 to TRBJ2-3; 7 bases match TRBD1. The CDR3 is 16 amino acids. V was pared by 4 bases and J by 2 bases, with 9 bases of the junction left unmatched. CDR1 and CDR2 (germline): MNHEY, SMNVEV (reference sequence). CDR3 amino acids: CASSWGTVPHTDTQYF. DNA of the CDR3: TGTGCCAGCAGTTGGGGGACAGTCCCCCACACAGATACGCAGTATTTT.

This clone was counted between two and nine times. V is TRBV4-2 and J is TRBJ1-2; 7 bases fit TRBD1. Germline V CDR1 and CDR2: LGHNA, YNFKEQ. V shed 0 bases, J shed 4 bases, and the junction held 14 bases outside the gene matches. This CDR3 region has 18 residues. Written as DNA, the CDR3 is TGTGCCAGCAGCCAAGAACTGCGGCAGGGACAGCCAATCTATGGCTACACCTTC. It encodes CASSQELRQGQPIYGYTF.

The rearrangement joins TRBV27 to TRBJ2-3; 10 nucleotides agree with TRBD2. CDR1 is MNHEY and CDR2 is SMNVEV in the germline V gene (reference sequence). J lost 0 bases, V lost 1 base, and 16 bases had no gene match. This CDR3 contains 21 residues. CDR3 residues: CASSLFPQALAGEGSTDTQYF. The CDR3 DNA follows: TGTGCCAGCAGTTTATTTCCCCAGGCGCTAGCGGGAGAAGGGAGCACAGATACGCAGTATTTT.

The rearrangement joins TRBV6-1 to TRBJ1-2, with D possibly TRBD1 on 6 matching bases. The CDR3 length is 14 residues. Germline loops: CDR1 MNHNS, CDR2 SASEGT. V lost 2 bases and J lost 7, with 14 bases in between. In DNA form, the CDR3 reads TGTGCCAGCAGTGAAAACAGGGTTATTGGTGGCTACACCTTC. This gives the protein CASSENRVIGGYTF.

On this clone itself: Distinct nucleotide sequences in the sample also encode this CDR3. The chain combines TRBV28 with TRBJ1-5; maybe TRBD1 (5 bases). This CDR3 is built from 14 residues. Germline loops: CDR1 MDHEN, CDR2 SYDVKM. Trimming took off 6 bases at V and 6 bases at J, with 15 bases between the two ends. The CDR3 DNA sequence: TGTGCCAGCAGCCCCGGGGGGACGGGTCAGCCCCAGCATTTT. This sequence encodes CASSPGGTGQPQHF.

The V call is TRBV18, the J call TRBJ1-1; D remains ambiguous. Germline values: CDR1 KGHSH, CDR2 LQKENI. The CDR3 is 14 residues long. V lost 4 bases to trimming and J lost 3 bases, with 12 bases between them. DNA for the CDR3: TGTGCCAGCTCACGGACTGTCGGCGACACTGAAGCTTTCTTT. Encoded protein: CASSRTVGDTEAFF. The variable domain in full, with the rest retrieved from reference TRBV18 and TRBJ1-1, is NAGVMQNPRHLVRRRGQEARLRCSPMKGHSHVYWYRQLPEEGLKFMVYLQKENIIDESGMPKERFSAEFPKEGPSILRIQQVVRGDSAAYFCASSRTVGDTEAFFGQGTRLTVV.

The V and J genes are TRBV5-6 and TRBJ2-5; D unclear. The CDR3 runs to 15 residues. Trimming took 3 bases from V and 0 from J, leaving 12 bases between them. CDR1 is SGHDT, CDR2 YYEEEE, per germline. The CDR3 spells CASSSQSPYQETQYF. The CDR3 nucleotides read TGTGCCAGCAGCTCCCAAAGCCCGTACCAAGAGACCCAGTACTTC.